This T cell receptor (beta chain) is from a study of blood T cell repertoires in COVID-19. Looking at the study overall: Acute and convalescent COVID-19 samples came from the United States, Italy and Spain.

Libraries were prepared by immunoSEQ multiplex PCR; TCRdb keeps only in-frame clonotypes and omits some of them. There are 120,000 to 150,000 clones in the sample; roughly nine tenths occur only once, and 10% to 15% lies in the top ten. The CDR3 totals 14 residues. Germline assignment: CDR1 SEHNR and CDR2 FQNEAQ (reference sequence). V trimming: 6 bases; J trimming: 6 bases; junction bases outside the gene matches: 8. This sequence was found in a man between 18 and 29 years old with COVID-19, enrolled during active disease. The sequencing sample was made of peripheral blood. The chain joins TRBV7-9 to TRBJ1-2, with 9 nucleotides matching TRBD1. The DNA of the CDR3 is TGTGCCAGCAGTCTCGGACAGGGGATGCATGGCTACACCTTC. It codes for CASSLGQGMHGYTF.